Shown below are 12 T cell receptor beta chains from a single sample sequenced in a study of T cells in Graves' hyperthyroidism and ophthalmopathy. Amplified TCR beta CDR3 regions derived from RNA transcripts. HTBI primers were employed in a first-round RT-PCR of the TCR CDR3. Each CDR3 protein gets one entry after TCRdb re-called the multiplex PCR reads with MiXCR. The sample gives hundreds of thousands of distinct CDR3 sequences, about a sixth of which show up once; about two fifths is in the top ten. Sequenced input: blood. Every receptor here comes from a man aged 40-55 years with Graves' hyperthyroidism.

CDR3 bases: TGCAGTGCTAGAGATGGGGGAAGGGCCACCATTCAGTACTTC. This sequence encodes CSARDGGRATIQYF. The V call is TRBV20-1, the J call TRBJ2-4, with D possibly being TRBD1 or TRBD2 (5 bases each). The CDR3 contains 14 residues. Per the germline V gene, CDR1 is DFQATT and CDR2 is SNEGSKA (reference sequence). Trimming took 0 bases from V and 9 from J, leaving 15 bases between them.

This clonotype was seen repeatedly, ten times or more. The chain uses TRBV20-1 and TRBJ1-5; D perhaps matches TRBD1 (6 bases). Germline values: CDR1 DFQATT, CDR2 SNEGSKA (reference sequence). Between the trimmed V and J ends, which lost 5 bases and 4 bases, there was a span of 12 bases. CDR3 length: 13 amino acids. CDR3 bases: TGCAGTGCTTCCCGGGACACTAATCAGCCCCAGCATTTT. Its translation is CSASRDTNQPQHF.

The chain employs TRBV7-3 and TRBJ2-3; D is undetermined. With 2 bases removed from V and 0 bases from J, the gap between germline ends came to 6 bases. The germline gives CDR1 SGHTA, CDR2 FQGTGA. This CDR3 contains 14 residues. The chain's CDR3 is CASSLERSTDTQYF. CDR3 DNA: TGTGCCAGCAGCTTAGAAAGGAGCACAGATACGCAGTATTTT.

This clonotype has ten or more counts. The rearrangement joins TRBV18 to TRBJ2-1; a possible D gene is TRBD1 (5 bases). CDR1 and CDR2 from the germline V gene are KGHSH and LQKENI. Trimming removed 3 bases at V and 2 bases at J, with 8 bases between. CDR3 length: 14 amino acids. Here the CDR3 reads CASSPTVTYNEQFF. DNA for the CDR3: TGTGCCAGCTCACCGACAGTAACCTACAATGAGCAGTTCTTC.

In its sample, this clonotype was seen many times. The genes are TRBV30 and TRBJ2-3, with 11 nucleotides matching TRBD2. The CDR3 has 13 amino acids. Trimming took 4 bases from V and 4 from J; bases not matched to a gene: 1. The V gene's germline CDR1 is GTSNPN and CDR2 SVGIG (reference sequence). The CDR3: CAWILAGADTQYF. CDR3 DNA sequence: TGTGCCTGGATACTAGCGGGGGCAGATACGCAGTATTTT.

Concerning this clonotype itself: One end of the junction does not line up with germline, which may come from a read error. The genes are TRBV11-2 and TRBJ2-7; 9 bases fit TRBD1. The CDR3 has 15 residues. CDR1 SGHAT and CDR2 FQNNGV come from the germline V gene. CDR3 in DNA: TGTGCCGGCAGCTTAGAGGGGACAGGGTCGTACGAGCAGTACTTC. Its protein product is CAGSLEGTGSYEQYF.

This clonotype was seen ten or more times. The rearrangement links TRBV7-2 to TRBJ2-7; 8 positions agree with TRBD2. Trimming removed 5 bases from V and 5 bases from J; junction bases left unmatched: 14. This CDR3 spans 16 amino acids. Germline V gene lookup returns CDR1 SGHTA and CDR2 FQGNSA. The CDR3 loop is CASSPGQAGGLNEQYF. The CDR3 DNA reads TGTGCCAGCAGCCCTGGGCAGGCGGGGGGCCTCAACGAGCAGTACTTC.

The chain recombines TRBV9 with TRBJ2-3; D is perhaps TRBD2 (6 bases). CDR3 size: 16 residues. Trimming shortened V by 3 bases and J by 3 bases, and 17 bases separated the two germline ends. The germline V gene has CDR1 SGDLS and CDR2 YYNGEE. The CDR3 nucleotides are TGTGCCAGCAGCGGGGCTGGGGGGATAGCAACAGATACGCAGTATTTT. It encodes CASSGAGGIATDTQYF.

This clonotype has at least ten counts. The genes are TRBV5-1 and TRBJ2-7, with TRBD1 matching 9 bases. Losses at the gene ends were 1 base for V and 4 bases for J; bases not matched to a gene: 6. The CDR3 sequence is 15 residues long. Germline values: CDR1 SGHRS, CDR2 YFSETQ. CDR3 nucleotides: TGCGCCAGCAGCTTGTCCGGGACAGGGTCTTACGAGCAGTACTTC. Its translation: CASSLSGTGSYEQYF. Complete variable domain (other parts from reference TRBV5-1 and TRBJ2-7): KAGVTQTPRYLIKTRGQQVTLSCSPISGHRSVSWYQQTPGQGLQFLFEYFSETQRNKGNFPGRFSGRQFSNSRSEMNVSTLELGDSALYLCASSLSGTGSYEQYFGPGTRLTVT.

This clonotype was recorded at least ten times. The chain links TRBV12-3 or TRBV12-4 to TRBJ1-1, with 7 nucleotides matching TRBD1. V shed 2 bases and J 3 bases; nucleotides not matched to a gene: 3. CDR3 length: 14 amino acids. Written as DNA, the CDR3 is TGTGCCAGCAGTTTAAAGGGGGCCTACACTGAAGCTTTCTTT. Translating gives CASSLKGAYTEAFF.

This clonotype was found many times. The J gene is TRBJ2-6, the V gene TRBV15; D gene uncertain. This CDR3 has 15 residues. The V end lost 5 bases, the J end lost 0 bases, and 8 bases lay between the germline ends. The V gene's germline CDR1 is LNHNV and CDR2 YYDKDF (reference sequence). The CDR3 loop is CATSPGYSGANVLTF. The CDR3 bases are TGTGCCACCAGCCCCGGATACTCTGGGGCCAACGTCCTGACTTTC.

The gene calls are TRBV27 and TRBJ2-7, with 7 nucleotides matching TRBD1. Trimming cost V 5 bases and J 3 bases; bases outside gene matches: 7. Germline CDR1 is MNHEY and CDR2 is SMNVEV (reference sequence). This CDR3 is 14 amino acids long. The CDR3 region has the DNA TGTGCCAGCAGTCCCCGACAGGGCGGCTACGAGCAGTACTTC. Residues: CASSPRQGGYEQYF.